Included here is one T cell receptor (beta chain) sequence, with context. Antigen specificity is unknown. Tregs were sorted as CD4+CD25+CD127-/low cells. After constant-region reverse-primer amplification, full-length variable regions underwent semi-nested PCR with Nested Universal Primer A. TCRdb re-derived calls from the 5' RACE reads in MiXCR, one entry per CDR3 protein. This sample has 32,000 or so distinct CDR3 sequences, with about a quarter found just once. V was pared by 4 bases and J by 0 bases, with 15 bases between. The CDR3 has 15 amino acids. The germline gives CDR1 DFQATT, CDR2 SNEGSKA (reference sequence). General study results and limits: In terms of TCR gene usage, tumor memory CD4+ T cells clustered together with blood and lymph node memory CD4+ cells, as well as with lymph node naive CD4+ cells.

The chain carries TRBV20-1 and TRBJ2-5, with D unresolved. This clonotype originated in a female donor with breast cancer. The sequenced material came from tumor-infiltrating Tregs sorted from the breast tumor. The CDR3 loop is CSAIARKNNQETQYF. The CDR3 DNA reads TGCAGTGCTATCGCCAGAAAGAATAACCAAGAGACCCAGTACTTC.